This is a list of T cell receptor beta chains from one sample in a study of T cells in Graves' hyperthyroidism and ophthalmopathy. TCRdb re-analysed the multiplex PCR reads in MiXCR, keeping a single row per CDR3 protein. The data show hundreds of thousands of distinct CDR3 sequences, about 38% seen once. The sequencing input was blood. These receptors were taken from a man between 18 and 29 years old with Graves' hyperthyroidism. Each CDR3 is given with its conserved first and last residue. Each record gives: clone size, CDR3 length, J gene, V gene, D gene, CDR3 protein, CDR3 DNA. A D gene is named only where the DNA matches it firmly. Size is stated for part of the rows, as once, few or many counts, or as a class when the clone is expanded.

abundance: many
len: 14
j_gene: TRBJ1-1
v_gene: TRBV5-6
d_gene: .
CDR3aa: CASSLGSFGTEAFF
CDR3nt: TGTGCCAGCAGCTTGGGGAGCTTCGGCACTGAAGCTTTCTTT

abundance: .
len: 15
j_gene: TRBJ1-2
v_gene: TRBV7-9
d_gene: .
CDR3aa: CASSQEGGANYGYTF
CDR3nt: TGTGCCAGCAGCCAAGAGGGAGGGGCCAACTATGGCTACACCTTC

abundance: .
len: 15
j_gene: TRBJ1-2
v_gene: TRBV10-3
d_gene: .
CDR3aa: CAISETSRANYGYTF
CDR3nt: TGTGCCATCAGTGAGACCTCAAGAGCTAACTATGGCTACACCTTC

abundance: .
len: 15
j_gene: TRBJ1-2
v_gene: TRBV25-1
d_gene: .
CDR3aa: CASSYGPWGLGGYTF
CDR3nt: TGTGCCAGCAGTTACGGTCCGTGGGGCCTGGGTGGCTACACCTTC

abundance: .
len: 15
j_gene: TRBJ1-2
v_gene: TRBV7-8
d_gene: TRBD1
CDR3aa: CASSLWQGDNYGYTF
CDR3nt: TGTGCCAGCAGCTTATGGCAGGGGGATAACTATGGCTACACCTTC

abundance: .
len: 12
j_gene: TRBJ2-5
v_gene: TRBV11-2
d_gene: .
CDR3aa: CASSQWLETQYF
CDR3nt: TGTGCCAGCAGCCAATGGTTGGAGACCCAGTACTTC

abundance: many
len: 14
j_gene: TRBJ2-5
v_gene: TRBV7-6
d_gene: .
CDR3aa: CASSFRGVAETQYF
CDR3nt: TGTGCCAGCAGCTTCCGGGGCGTTGCAGAGACCCAGTACTTC

abundance: many
len: 15
j_gene: TRBJ1-6
v_gene: TRBV20-1
d_gene: .
CDR3aa: CSARDLREGGSPLHF
CDR3nt: TGCAGTGCTAGAGATCTAAGGGAGGGAGGATCACCCCTCCACTTT

abundance: few
len: 16
j_gene: TRBJ2-5
v_gene: TRBV28
d_gene: TRBD2
CDR3aa: CASSFDAGGLSGTQYF
CDR3nt: TGTGCCAGCAGTTTCGATGCGGGAGGTCTGAGTGGGACCCAGTACTTC

abundance: .
len: 13
j_gene: TRBJ1-6
v_gene: TRBV2
d_gene: TRBD1
CDR3aa: CAGKDRVDSPLHF
CDR3nt: TGTGCCGGTAAAGACAGGGTCGATTCACCCCTCCACTTT

abundance: .
len: 15
j_gene: TRBJ2-7
v_gene: TRBV9
d_gene: .
CDR3aa: CASSHPKLGVYEQYF
CDR3nt: TGTGCCAGCAGCCACCCGAAGTTGGGGGTTTACGAGCAGTACTTC

abundance: many
len: 12
j_gene: TRBJ2-7
v_gene: TRBV7-9
d_gene: .
CDR3aa: CASAGDENEQYF
CDR3nt: TGTGCCAGCGCCGGGGACGAAAACGAGCAGTACTTC

abundance: .
len: 13
j_gene: TRBJ1-1
v_gene: TRBV4-2
d_gene: .
CDR3aa: CASSRLRDTEAFF
CDR3nt: TGTGCCAGCAGCCGACTCCGGGACACTGAAGCTTTCTTT

abundance: .
len: 14
j_gene: TRBJ2-7
v_gene: TRBV2
d_gene: TRBD1
CDR3aa: CASRGTGGAYEQYF
CDR3nt: TGTGCCAGCAGAGGAACAGGGGGAGCGTACGAGCAGTACTTC

abundance: .
len: 13
j_gene: TRBJ2-6
v_gene: TRBV10-2
d_gene: .
CDR3aa: CASIGAGANVLTF
CDR3nt: TGCGCCAGCATCGGGGCTGGGGCCAACGTCCTGACTTTC

abundance: few
len: 18
j_gene: TRBJ2-2
v_gene: TRBV5-6
d_gene: TRBD1
CDR3aa: CASSPRTGGFSGTGELFF
CDR3nt: TGTGCCAGCAGCCCGCGGACAGGGGGCTTCTCGGGCACCGGGGAGCTGTTTTTT

abundance: .
len: 14
j_gene: TRBJ2-7
v_gene: TRBV20-1
d_gene: TRBD1
CDR3aa: CSGRDRVGSYEQYF
CDR3nt: TGCAGTGGTAGGGACAGGGTGGGCTCCTACGAGCAGTACTTC

abundance: few
len: 16
j_gene: TRBJ2-2
v_gene: TRBV5-1
d_gene: .
CDR3aa: CASSLLFPLQAGELFF
CDR3nt: TGCGCCAGCAGCCTCCTGTTTCCCTTACAGGCCGGGGAGCTGTTTTTT

abundance: many
len: 14
j_gene: TRBJ1-3
v_gene: TRBV7-9
d_gene: .
CDR3aa: CASSRNELGNTIYF
CDR3nt: TGTGCCAGCAGCCGGAACGAACTTGGAAACACCATATATTTT

abundance: .
len: 15
j_gene: TRBJ1-6
v_gene: TRBV5-1
d_gene: TRBD1
CDR3aa: CASSTADRGDSPLHF
CDR3nt: TGCGCCAGCAGCACGGCGGACAGGGGAGATTCACCCCTCCACTTT

abundance: .
len: 13
j_gene: TRBJ1-5
v_gene: TRBV7-8
d_gene: .
CDR3aa: CASSIFGNQPQHF
CDR3nt: TGTGCCAGCAGCATCTTTGGCAATCAGCCCCAGCATTTT

abundance: .
len: 15
j_gene: TRBJ1-6
v_gene: TRBV7-8
d_gene: .
CDR3aa: CASSLEVLSNSPLHF
CDR3nt: TGTGCCAGCAGCTTAGAGGTCCTTTCTAATTCACCCCTCCACTTT

abundance: few
len: 14
j_gene: TRBJ1-1
v_gene: TRBV20-1
d_gene: .
CDR3aa: CSASFGGFSAEAFF
CDR3nt: TGCAGTGCTAGTTTCGGGGGGTTCAGCGCTGAAGCTTTCTTT

abundance: few
len: 13
j_gene: TRBJ1-2
v_gene: TRBV12-3/TRBV12-4
d_gene: .
CDR3aa: CASSHPNKDGYTF
CDR3nt: TGTGCCAGCAGTCATCCCAATAAGGATGGCTACACCTTC

abundance: few
len: 15
j_gene: TRBJ1-3
v_gene: TRBV11-3
d_gene: TRBD1
CDR3aa: CASSQDRTSGNTIYF
CDR3nt: TGTGCCAGCAGCCAGGACAGGACCTCTGGAAACACCATATATTTT

abundance: .
len: 13
j_gene: TRBJ1-4
v_gene: TRBV5-1
d_gene: .
CDR3aa: CPSSLGGEEKLFF
CDR3nt: TGCCCCAGCAGCTTGGGAGGGGAGGAAAAACTGTTTTTT

abundance: .
len: 12
j_gene: TRBJ1-2
v_gene: TRBV2
d_gene: .
CDR3aa: CASEALNYGYTF
CDR3nt: TGTGCCAGCGAGGCTCTCAACTATGGCTACACCTTC

abundance: .
len: 13
j_gene: TRBJ1-1
v_gene: TRBV11-2
d_gene: .
CDR3aa: CAWGGPGGTEAFF
CDR3nt: TGTGCCTGGGGGGGGCCCGGAGGCACTGAAGCTTTCTTT

abundance: .
len: 15
j_gene: TRBJ2-7
v_gene: TRBV7-2
d_gene: TRBD2
CDR3aa: CASSPHLAVGYEQYF
CDR3nt: TGTGCCAGCAGCCCCCACCTAGCGGTAGGCTACGAGCAGTACTTC

abundance: once
len: 16
j_gene: TRBJ2-5
v_gene: TRBV25-1
d_gene: TRBD1
CDR3aa: CASSLVLRQGEETQYF
CDR3nt: TGTGCCAGCAGCTTAGTCCTCAGACAGGGAGAAGAGACCCAGTACTTC

abundance: many
len: 13
j_gene: TRBJ1-5
v_gene: TRBV27
d_gene: .
CDR3aa: CASSFSGNQPQHF
CDR3nt: TGTGCCAGCAGTTTCAGTGGCAATCAGCCCCAGCATTTT

abundance: .
len: 12
j_gene: TRBJ2-7
v_gene: TRBV6-1
d_gene: .
CDR3aa: CASSEGTAFQYF
CDR3nt: TGTGCCAGCAGTGAAGGGACGGCATTTCAGTACTTC

abundance: .
len: 11
j_gene: TRBJ1-1
v_gene: TRBV20-1
d_gene: .
CDR3aa: CSARLAGEAFF
CDR3nt: TGCAGTGCTAGACTGGCAGGGGAAGCTTTCTTT

abundance: many
len: 14
j_gene: TRBJ1-1
v_gene: TRBV29-1
d_gene: .
CDR3aa: CSARPQGGNTEAFF
CDR3nt: TGCAGCGCCAGACCGCAGGGAGGGAACACTGAAGCTTTCTTT

abundance: many
len: 14
j_gene: TRBJ2-7
v_gene: TRBV29-1
d_gene: .
CDR3aa: CSVGVHQRADEQYF
CDR3nt: TGCAGCGTTGGAGTCCATCAGCGGGCCGACGAGCAGTACTTC

abundance: .
len: 13
j_gene: TRBJ1-2
v_gene: TRBV9
d_gene: TRBD1
CDR3aa: CASMGQGEYGYTF
CDR3nt: TGTGCCAGCATGGGACAGGGGGAGTATGGCTACACCTTC

abundance: .
len: 15
j_gene: TRBJ1-2
v_gene: TRBV12-3/TRBV12-4
d_gene: .
CDR3aa: CASSTEGDYDYGYTF
CDR3nt: TGTGCCAGCAGTACCGAGGGGGACTACGACTATGGCTACACCTTC

abundance: few
len: 15
j_gene: TRBJ1-2
v_gene: TRBV7-2
d_gene: .
CDR3aa: CASSPQPGLNYGYTF
CDR3nt: TGTGCCAGCTCACCACAGCCAGGGCTAAACTATGGCTACACCTTC

abundance: many
len: 15
j_gene: TRBJ1-6
v_gene: TRBV14
d_gene: TRBD1
CDR3aa: CASSQVGQGFPPLHF
CDR3nt: TGTGCCAGCAGCCAAGTGGGACAGGGTTTTCCACCCCTCCACTTT

abundance: few
len: 15
j_gene: TRBJ2-7
v_gene: TRBV19
d_gene: TRBD1
CDR3aa: CASSTGQATSYEQYF
CDR3nt: TGTGCCAGTAGTACGGGACAGGCCACTTCCTACGAGCAGTACTTC

abundance: .
len: 17
j_gene: TRBJ1-2
v_gene: TRBV20-1
d_gene: TRBD1
CDR3aa: CSAPWTGKLQPNYGYTF
CDR3nt: TGCAGTGCTCCTTGGACAGGCAAACTACAACCTAACTATGGCTACACCTTC

abundance: .
len: 13
j_gene: TRBJ2-5
v_gene: TRBV29-1
d_gene: .
CDR3aa: CSVGLGGRKTQYF
CDR3nt: TGCAGCGTTGGGCTGGGGGGAAGAAAGACCCAGTACTTC

abundance: many
len: 14
j_gene: TRBJ2-5
v_gene: TRBV9
d_gene: .
CDR3aa: CASSVGLLSETQYF
CDR3nt: TGTGCCAGCAGCGTAGGGTTGCTGTCGGAGACCCAGTACTTC

abundance: .
len: 17
j_gene: TRBJ1-4
v_gene: TRBV11-2
d_gene: .
CDR3aa: CASSLVTGLQTNEKLFF
CDR3nt: TGTGCCAGCAGCTTAGTCACAGGCCTTCAAACTAATGAAAAACTGTTTTTT

abundance: many
len: 14
j_gene: TRBJ2-5
v_gene: TRBV2
d_gene: .
CDR3aa: CASRWSSRGETQYF
CDR3nt: TGTGCCAGCAGGTGGAGTAGCCGGGGCGAGACCCAGTACTTC

abundance: .
len: 12
j_gene: TRBJ1-6
v_gene: TRBV11-2
d_gene: .
CDR3aa: CASSLDPLPLHF
CDR3nt: TGTGCCAGCAGCTTAGATCCCCTTCCCCTCCACTTT

abundance: few
len: 15
j_gene: TRBJ1-4
v_gene: TRBV20-1
d_gene: TRBD1
CDR3aa: CSARDRRQGPYLVFF
CDR3nt: TGCAGTGCTAGAGATAGGAGACAGGGCCCCTATCTTGTGTTTTTT

abundance: few
len: 15
j_gene: TRBJ1-1
v_gene: TRBV5-6
d_gene: .
CDR3aa: CASKRMGQPNTEAFF
CDR3nt: TGTGCCAGCAAAAGGATGGGGCAGCCGAACACTGAAGCTTTCTTT

abundance: .
len: 14
j_gene: TRBJ1-5
v_gene: TRBV9
d_gene: .
CDR3aa: CASSQASTNQPQHF
CDR3nt: TGTGCCAGCAGCCAAGCGAGCACCAATCAGCCCCAGCATTTT

abundance: many
len: 14
j_gene: TRBJ1-5
v_gene: TRBV19
d_gene: .
CDR3aa: CASSGTHSNQPQHF
CDR3nt: TGTGCCAGTAGTGGAACCCATAGCAATCAGCCCCAGCATTTT

abundance: .
len: 10
j_gene: TRBJ1-2
v_gene: TRBV29-1
d_gene: .
CDR3aa: CSVTAYGYTF
CDR3nt: TGCAGCGTGACTGCCTATGGCTACACCTTC

abundance: .
len: 15
j_gene: TRBJ2-5
v_gene: TRBV9
d_gene: .
CDR3aa: CASSSPAAFGETQYF
CDR3nt: TGTGCCAGCAGCTCCCCGGCAGCATTTGGGGAGACCCAGTACTTC

abundance: many
len: 13
j_gene: TRBJ1-5
v_gene: TRBV20-1
d_gene: .
CDR3aa: CSARVSGDGPQHF
CDR3nt: TGCAGTGCTAGAGTGTCAGGGGATGGGCCCCAGCATTTT

abundance: .
len: 14
j_gene: TRBJ1-1
v_gene: TRBV9
d_gene: TRBD1
CDR3aa: CASSVGTDDTEAFF
CDR3nt: TGTGCCAGCAGCGTCGGGACAGACGACACTGAAGCTTTCTTT

abundance: .
len: 13
j_gene: TRBJ2-7
v_gene: TRBV29-1
d_gene: TRBD1
CDR3aa: CSVEKQGAHEQYF
CDR3nt: TGCAGCGTTGAAAAACAGGGGGCCCACGAGCAGTACTTC

abundance: .
len: 17
j_gene: TRBJ2-5
v_gene: TRBV7-3
d_gene: TRBD2
CDR3aa: CASSSQVAGGPWETQYF
CDR3nt: TGTGCCAGCAGCTCCCAAGTTGCGGGGGGGCCTTGGGAGACCCAGTACTTC

abundance: many
len: 14
j_gene: TRBJ2-7
v_gene: TRBV15
d_gene: .
CDR3aa: CATSRDAGNYEQYF
CDR3nt: TGTGCCACCAGCAGAGACGCAGGGAACTACGAGCAGTACTTC